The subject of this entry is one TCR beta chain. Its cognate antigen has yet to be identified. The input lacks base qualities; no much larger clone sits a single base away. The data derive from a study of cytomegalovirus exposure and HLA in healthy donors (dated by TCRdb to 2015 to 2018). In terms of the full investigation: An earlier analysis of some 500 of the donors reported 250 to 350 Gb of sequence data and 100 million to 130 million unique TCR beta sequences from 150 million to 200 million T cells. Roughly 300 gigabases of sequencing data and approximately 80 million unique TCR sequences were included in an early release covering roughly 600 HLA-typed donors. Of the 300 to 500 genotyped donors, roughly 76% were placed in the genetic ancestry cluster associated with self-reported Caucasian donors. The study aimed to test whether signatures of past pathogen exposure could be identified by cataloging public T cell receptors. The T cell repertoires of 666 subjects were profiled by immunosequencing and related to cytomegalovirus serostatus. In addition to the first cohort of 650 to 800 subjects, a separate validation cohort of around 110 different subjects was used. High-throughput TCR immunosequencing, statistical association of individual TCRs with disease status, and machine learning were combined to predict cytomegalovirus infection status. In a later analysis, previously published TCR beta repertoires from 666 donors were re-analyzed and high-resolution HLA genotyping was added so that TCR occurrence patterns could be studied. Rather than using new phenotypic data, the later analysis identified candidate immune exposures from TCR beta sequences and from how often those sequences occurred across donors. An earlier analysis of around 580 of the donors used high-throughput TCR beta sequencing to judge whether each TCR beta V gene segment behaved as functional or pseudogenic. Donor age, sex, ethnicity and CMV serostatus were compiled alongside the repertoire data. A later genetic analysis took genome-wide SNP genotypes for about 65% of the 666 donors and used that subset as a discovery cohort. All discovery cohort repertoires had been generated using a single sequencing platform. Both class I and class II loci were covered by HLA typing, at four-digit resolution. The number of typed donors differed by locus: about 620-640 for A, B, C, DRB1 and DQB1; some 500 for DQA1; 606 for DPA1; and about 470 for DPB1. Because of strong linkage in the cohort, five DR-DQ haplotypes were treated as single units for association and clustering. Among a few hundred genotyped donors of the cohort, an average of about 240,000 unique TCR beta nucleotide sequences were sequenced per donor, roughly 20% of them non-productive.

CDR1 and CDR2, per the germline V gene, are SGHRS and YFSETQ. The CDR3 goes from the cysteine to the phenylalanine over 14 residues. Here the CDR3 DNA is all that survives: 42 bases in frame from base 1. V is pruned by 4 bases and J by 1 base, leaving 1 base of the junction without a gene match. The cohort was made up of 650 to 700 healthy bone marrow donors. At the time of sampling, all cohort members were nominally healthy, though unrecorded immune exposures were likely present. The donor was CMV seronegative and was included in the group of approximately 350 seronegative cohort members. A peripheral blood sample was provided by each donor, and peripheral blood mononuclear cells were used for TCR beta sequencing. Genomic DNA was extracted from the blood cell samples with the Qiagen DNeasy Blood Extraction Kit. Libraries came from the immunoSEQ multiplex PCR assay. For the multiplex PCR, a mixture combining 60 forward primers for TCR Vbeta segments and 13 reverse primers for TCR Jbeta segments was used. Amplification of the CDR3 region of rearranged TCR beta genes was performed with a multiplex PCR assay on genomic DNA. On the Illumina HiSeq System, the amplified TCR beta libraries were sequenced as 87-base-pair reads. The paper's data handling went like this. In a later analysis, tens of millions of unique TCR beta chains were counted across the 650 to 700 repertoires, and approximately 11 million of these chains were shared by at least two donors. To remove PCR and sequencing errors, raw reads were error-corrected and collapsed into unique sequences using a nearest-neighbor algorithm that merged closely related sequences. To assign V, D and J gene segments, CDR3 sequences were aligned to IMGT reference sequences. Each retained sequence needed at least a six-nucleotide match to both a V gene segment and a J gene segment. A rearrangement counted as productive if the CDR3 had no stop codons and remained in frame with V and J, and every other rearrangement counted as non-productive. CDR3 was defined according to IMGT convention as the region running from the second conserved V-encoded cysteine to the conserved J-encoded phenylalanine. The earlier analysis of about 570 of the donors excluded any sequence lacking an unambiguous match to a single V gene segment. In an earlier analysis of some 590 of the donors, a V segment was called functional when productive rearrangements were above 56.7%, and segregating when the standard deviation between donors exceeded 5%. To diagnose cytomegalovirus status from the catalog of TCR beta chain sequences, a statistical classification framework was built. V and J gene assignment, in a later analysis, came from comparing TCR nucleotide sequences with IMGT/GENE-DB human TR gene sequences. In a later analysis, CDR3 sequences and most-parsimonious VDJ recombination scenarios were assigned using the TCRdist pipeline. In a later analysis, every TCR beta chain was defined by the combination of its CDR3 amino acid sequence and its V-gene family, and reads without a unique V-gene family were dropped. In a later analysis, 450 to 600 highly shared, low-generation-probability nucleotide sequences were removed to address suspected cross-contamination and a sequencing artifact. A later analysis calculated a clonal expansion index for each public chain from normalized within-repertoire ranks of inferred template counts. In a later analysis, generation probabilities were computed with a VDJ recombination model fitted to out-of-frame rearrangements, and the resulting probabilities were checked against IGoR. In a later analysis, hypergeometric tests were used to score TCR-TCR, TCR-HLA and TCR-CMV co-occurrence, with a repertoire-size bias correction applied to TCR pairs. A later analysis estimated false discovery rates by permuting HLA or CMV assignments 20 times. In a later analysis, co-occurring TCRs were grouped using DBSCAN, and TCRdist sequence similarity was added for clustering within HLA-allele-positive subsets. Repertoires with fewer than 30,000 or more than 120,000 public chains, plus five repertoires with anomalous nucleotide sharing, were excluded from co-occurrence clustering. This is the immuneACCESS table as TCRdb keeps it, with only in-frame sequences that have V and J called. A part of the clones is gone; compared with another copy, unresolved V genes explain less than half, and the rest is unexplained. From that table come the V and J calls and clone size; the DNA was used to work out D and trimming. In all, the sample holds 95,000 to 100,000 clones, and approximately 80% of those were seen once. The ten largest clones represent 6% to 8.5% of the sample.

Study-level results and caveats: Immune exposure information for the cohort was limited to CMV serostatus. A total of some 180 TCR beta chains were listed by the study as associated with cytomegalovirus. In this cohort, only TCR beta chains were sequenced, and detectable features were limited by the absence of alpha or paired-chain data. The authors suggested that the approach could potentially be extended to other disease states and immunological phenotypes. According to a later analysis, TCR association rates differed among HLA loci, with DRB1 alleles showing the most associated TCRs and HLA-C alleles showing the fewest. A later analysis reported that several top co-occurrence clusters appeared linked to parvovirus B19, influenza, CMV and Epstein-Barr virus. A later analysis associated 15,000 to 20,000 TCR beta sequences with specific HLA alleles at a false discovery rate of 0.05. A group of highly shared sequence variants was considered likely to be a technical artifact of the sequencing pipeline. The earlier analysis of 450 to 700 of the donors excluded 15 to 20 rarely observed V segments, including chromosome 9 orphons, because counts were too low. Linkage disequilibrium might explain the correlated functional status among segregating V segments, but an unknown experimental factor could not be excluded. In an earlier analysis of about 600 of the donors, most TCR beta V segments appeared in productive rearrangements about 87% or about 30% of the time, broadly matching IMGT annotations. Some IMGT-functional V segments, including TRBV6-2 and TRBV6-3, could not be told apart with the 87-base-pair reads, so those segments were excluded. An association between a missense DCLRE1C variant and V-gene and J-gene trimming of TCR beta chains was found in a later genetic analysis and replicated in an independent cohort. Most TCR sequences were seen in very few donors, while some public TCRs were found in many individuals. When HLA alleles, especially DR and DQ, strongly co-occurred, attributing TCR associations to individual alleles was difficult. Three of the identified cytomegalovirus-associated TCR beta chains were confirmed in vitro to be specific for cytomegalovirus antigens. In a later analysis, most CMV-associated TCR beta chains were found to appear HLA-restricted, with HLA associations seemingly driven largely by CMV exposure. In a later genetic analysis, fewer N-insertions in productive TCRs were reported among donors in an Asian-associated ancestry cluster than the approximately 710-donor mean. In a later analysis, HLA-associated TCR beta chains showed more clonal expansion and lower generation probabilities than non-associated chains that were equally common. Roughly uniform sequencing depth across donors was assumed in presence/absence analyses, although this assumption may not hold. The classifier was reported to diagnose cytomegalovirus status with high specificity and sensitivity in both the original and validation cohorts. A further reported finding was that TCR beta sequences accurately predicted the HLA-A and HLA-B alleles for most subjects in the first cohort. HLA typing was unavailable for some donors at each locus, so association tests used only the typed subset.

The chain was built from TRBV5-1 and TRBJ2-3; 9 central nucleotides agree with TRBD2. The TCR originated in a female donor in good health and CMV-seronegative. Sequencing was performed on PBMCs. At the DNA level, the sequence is TGCGCCAGCAGCCGGACTAGCGGCACAGATACGCAGTATTTT. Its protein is CASSRTSGTDTQYF. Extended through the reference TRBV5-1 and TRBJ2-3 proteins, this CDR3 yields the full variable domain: KAGVTQTPRYLIKTRGQQVTLSCSPISGHRSVSWYQQTPGQGLQFLFEYFSETQRNKGNFPGRFSGRQFSNSRSEMNVSTLELGDSALYLCASSRTSGTDTQYFGPGTRLTVL.